This record covers a single TCR beta chain. Its antigen is not known. TCRdb reprocessed the 5' RACE reads with MiXCR, giving one entry per CDR3 protein. This table has approximately 390,000 distinct CDR3 sequences, more than 15% appearing once. This CDR3 comprises 12 residues. V was cut by 2 bases and J by 6 bases, with 8 bases left in between. This entry comes from a study of T-cell memory formation after mild COVID-19. Study observations and caveats: Clonal second-wave expansions that peaked on day 37 had unconfirmed SARS-CoV-2 specificity.

This TCR was sampled from a man between 18 and 29 years old who had mild COVID-19 (a few samples of this study predate the infection). Cell type and time point are not known. The sequencing sample was made of PBMCs or a T cell subset sorted from them (not recorded which). This chain connects TRBV12-3 or TRBV12-4 to TRBJ2-7; D gene ambiguous. In nucleotides, the CDR3 is TGTGCCAGCAGTTTATTCTTCCGCGAGCAGTACTTC. It encodes CASSLFFREQYF.